One and the same sample provided the 9 T cell receptor beta chains below, sequenced in a study of control samples from healthy donors and cancer patients. Here immunoSEQ multiplex PCR was the method, and the copy in TCRdb shows in-frame clones only, minus some. The sample shows 90,000 to 100,000 clones, 88% of them seen only once. Sequencing was done on a sample of blood. The receptor set was obtained from a woman between 65 and 79 years old in good health.

J is TRBJ2-5 and V is TRBV18, with TRBD2 matching over 14 bases. Trimming cost V 6 bases and J 5 bases; bases outside gene matches: 8. This CDR3 contains 16 residues. Germline V lookup: CDR1 KGHSH, CDR2 LQKENI. This chain's CDR3 is CASSGTSGSSGETQYF. The CDR3 nucleotides are TGTGCCAGCTCCGGGACTAGCGGGAGTTCGGGTGAGACCCAGTACTTC. Drawing the rest from reference TRBV18 and TRBJ2-5, the complete variable domain is NAGVMQNPRHLVRRRGQEARLRCSPMKGHSHVYWYRQLPEEGLKFMVYLQKENIIDESGMPKERFSAEFPKEGPSILRIQQVVRGDSAAYFCASSGTSGSSGETQYFGPGTRLLVL.

This clone showed up just once. The chain has TRBV7-6 and TRBJ2-3, with 13 nucleotides matching TRBD2. Germline CDR1 is SGHVS and CDR2 is FNYEAQ. This CDR3 comprises 16 residues. The trim removed 5 bases at V and 5 bases at J, leaving 7 bases unmatched. The CDR3 loop is CASSQLAGGPIDTQYF. CDR3 sequence (DNA): TGTGCCAGCAGCCAACTAGCGGGAGGGCCAATAGATACGCAGTATTTT.

The V and J genes are TRBV14 and TRBJ2-1; D ambiguous. CDR1 and CDR2 from the germline V gene are SGHDN and FVKESK. Trimming took off 2 bases at V and 2 bases at J, with 10 bases between the two ends. The CDR3 extends over 15 amino acids. CDR3 protein: CASSQITAPYNEQFF. Here the CDR3 DNA reads TGTGCCAGCAGCCAAATAACAGCTCCCTACAATGAGCAGTTCTTC. Complete variable domain (other parts from reference TRBV14 and TRBJ2-1): EAGVTQFPSHSVIEKGQTVTLRCDPISGHDNLYWYRRVMGKEIKFLLHFVKESKQDESGMPNNRFLAERTGGTYSTLKVQPAELEDSGVYFCASSQITAPYNEQFFGPGTRLTVL.

This clone was recorded only once. The chain recombines TRBV6-6 with TRBJ2-7; D possibly uses TRBD1 or TRBD2 (5 bases each). There are 15 residues in the CDR3. In germline, CDR1 is MNHNY, CDR2 SVGAGI (reference sequence). The ends were cut back, 6 bases at V and 4 bases at J, with 19 bases in the middle. The CDR3 protein is CASSLPGREGYEQYF. As DNA, the CDR3 is TGTGCCAGCAGCCTTCCGGGGCGCGAGGGTTACGAGCAGTACTTC.

This clone has a single count. This chain connects TRBV7-2 to TRBJ1-5, with 9 bases identical to TRBD1. The CDR3 consists of 14 residues. V trimming: 5 bases; J trimming: 6 bases; junction bases outside the gene matches: 5. Per the germline V gene, CDR1 is SGHTA and CDR2 is FQGNSA. The CDR3 nucleotides read TGTGCCAGCAGCCGCACAGGGGGCGGTCAGCCCCAGCATTTT. It yields the protein CASSRTGGGQPQHF. Full variable domain (missing parts from reference TRBV7-2 and TRBJ1-5): GAGVSQSPSNKVTEKGKDVELRCDPISGHTALYWYRQSLGQGLEFLIYFQGNSAPDKSGLPSDRFSAERTGGSVSTLTIQRTQQEDSAVYLCASSRTGGGQPQHFGDGTRLSIL.

The rearrangement joins TRBV9 to TRBJ2-5; D is uncertain. There are 17 residues in the CDR3. The ends were cut back, 4 bases at V and 1 base at J, with 20 bases in the middle. In germline, CDR1 is SGDLS, CDR2 YYNGEE. The CDR3 DNA is TGTGCCAGCAGCCCAACTCTGTACGGGCTAACCCAAGAGACCCAGTACTTC. It yields the protein CASSPTLYGLTQETQYF.

This chain uses TRBV2 with TRBJ1-2; 10 bases align to TRBD1. V lost 7 bases, J lost 6 bases, and 8 bases stayed unmatched. There are 14 residues in the CDR3. Germline V gives CDR1 SNHLY, CDR2 FYNNEI. Here the CDR3 DNA reads TGTGCCAGCACTGTCGACAGGGGGCGAAATGGCTACACCTTC. Translated, it gives CASTVDRGRNGYTF. The whole variable domain, remainder taken from reference TRBV2 and TRBJ1-2, is EPEVTQTPSHQVTQMGQEVILRCVPISNHLYFYWYRQILGQKVEFLVSFYNNEISEKSEIFDDQFSVERPDGSNFTLKIRSTKLEDSAMYFCASTVDRGRNGYTFGSGTRLTVV.

The chain joins TRBV7-6 to TRBJ1-6; D is undetermined. The CDR3 contains 17 residues. Germline V lookup: CDR1 SGHVS, CDR2 FNYEAQ. V was shortened by 2 bases and J by 7 bases, with 18 bases between the two germline ends. This chain's CDR3 is CASSLSARRLQNSPLHF. CDR3 DNA: TGTGCCAGCAGCTTATCGGCACGGAGGTTACAGAATTCACCCCTCCACTTT.

The J gene is TRBJ1-6, the V gene TRBV19, with D hard to call. CDR1 LNHDA and CDR2 SQIVND come from the germline V gene (reference sequence). V gave up 6 bases and J gave up 0 bases, with 12 bases separating them. The CDR3 consists of 16 residues. This CDR3 is CASSPPGSSYNSPLHF. DNA for the CDR3: TGTGCCAGTAGCCCCCCTGGAAGCTCCTATAATTCACCCCTCCACTTT.